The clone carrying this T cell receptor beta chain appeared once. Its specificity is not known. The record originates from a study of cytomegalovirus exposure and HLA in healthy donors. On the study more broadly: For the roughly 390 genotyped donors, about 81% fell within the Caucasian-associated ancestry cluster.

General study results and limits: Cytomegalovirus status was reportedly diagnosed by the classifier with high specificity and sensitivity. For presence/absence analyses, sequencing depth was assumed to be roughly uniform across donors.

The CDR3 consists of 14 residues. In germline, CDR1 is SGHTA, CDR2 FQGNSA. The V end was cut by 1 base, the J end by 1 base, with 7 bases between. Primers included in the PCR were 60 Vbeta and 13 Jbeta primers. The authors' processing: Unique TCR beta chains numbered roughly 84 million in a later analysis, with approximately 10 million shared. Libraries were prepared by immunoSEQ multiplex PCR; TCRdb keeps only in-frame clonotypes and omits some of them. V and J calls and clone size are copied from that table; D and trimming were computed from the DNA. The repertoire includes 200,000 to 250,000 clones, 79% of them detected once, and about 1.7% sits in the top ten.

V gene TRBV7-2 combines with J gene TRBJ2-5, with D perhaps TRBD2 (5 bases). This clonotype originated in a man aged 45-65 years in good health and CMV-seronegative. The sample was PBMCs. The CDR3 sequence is CASSLGGIQETQYF. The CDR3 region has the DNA TGTGCCAGCAGCTTAGGAGGGATCCAAGAGACCCAGTACTTC.